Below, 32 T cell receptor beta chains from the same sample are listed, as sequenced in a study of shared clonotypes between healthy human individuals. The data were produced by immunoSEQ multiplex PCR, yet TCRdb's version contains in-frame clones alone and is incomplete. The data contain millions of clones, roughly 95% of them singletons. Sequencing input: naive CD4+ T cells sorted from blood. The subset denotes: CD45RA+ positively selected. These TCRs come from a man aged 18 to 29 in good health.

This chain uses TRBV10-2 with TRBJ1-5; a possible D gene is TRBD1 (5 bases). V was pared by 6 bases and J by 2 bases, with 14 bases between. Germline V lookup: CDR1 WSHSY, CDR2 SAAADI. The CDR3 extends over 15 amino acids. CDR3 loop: CASRDSGGGNQPQHF. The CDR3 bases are TGCGCCAGCAGGGACTCGGGGGGGGGCAATCAGCCCCAGCATTTT.

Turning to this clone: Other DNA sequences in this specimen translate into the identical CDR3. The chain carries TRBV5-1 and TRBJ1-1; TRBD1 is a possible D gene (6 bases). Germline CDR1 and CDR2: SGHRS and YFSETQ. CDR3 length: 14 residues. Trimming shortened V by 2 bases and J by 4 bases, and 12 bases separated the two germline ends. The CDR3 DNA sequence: TGCGCCAGCAGCTTAGAGGGCAGGGGCACTGAAGCTTTCTTT. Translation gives CASSLEGRGTEAFF.

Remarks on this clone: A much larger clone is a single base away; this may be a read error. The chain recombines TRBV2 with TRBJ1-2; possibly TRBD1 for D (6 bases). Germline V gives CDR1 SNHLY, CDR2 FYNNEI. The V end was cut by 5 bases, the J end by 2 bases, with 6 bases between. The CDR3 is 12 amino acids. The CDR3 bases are TGTGCCAGCAGTACAGGGAACTATGGCTACACCTTC. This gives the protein CASSTGNYGYTF.

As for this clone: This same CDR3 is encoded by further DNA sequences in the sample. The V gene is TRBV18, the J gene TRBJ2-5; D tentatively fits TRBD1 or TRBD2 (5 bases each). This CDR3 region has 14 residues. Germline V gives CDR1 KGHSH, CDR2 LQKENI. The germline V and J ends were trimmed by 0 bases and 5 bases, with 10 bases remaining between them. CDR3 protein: CASSPPGVGETQYF. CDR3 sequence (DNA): TGTGCCAGCTCACCACCGGGGGTCGGCGAGACCCAGTACTTC.

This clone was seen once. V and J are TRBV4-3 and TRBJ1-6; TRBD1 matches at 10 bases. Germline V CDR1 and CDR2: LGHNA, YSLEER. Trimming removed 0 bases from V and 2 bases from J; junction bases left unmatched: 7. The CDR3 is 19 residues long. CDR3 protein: CASSQDKRQGATYNSPLHF. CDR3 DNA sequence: TGCGCCAGCAGCCAAGATAAGAGACAGGGGGCAACCTATAATTCACCCCTCCACTTT.

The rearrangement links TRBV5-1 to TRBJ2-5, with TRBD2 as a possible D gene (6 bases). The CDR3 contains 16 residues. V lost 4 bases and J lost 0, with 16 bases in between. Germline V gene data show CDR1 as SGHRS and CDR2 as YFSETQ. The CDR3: CASSPGGLPYQETQYF. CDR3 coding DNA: TGCGCCAGCAGCCCTGGGGGGTTGCCGTACCAAGAGACCCAGTACTTC.

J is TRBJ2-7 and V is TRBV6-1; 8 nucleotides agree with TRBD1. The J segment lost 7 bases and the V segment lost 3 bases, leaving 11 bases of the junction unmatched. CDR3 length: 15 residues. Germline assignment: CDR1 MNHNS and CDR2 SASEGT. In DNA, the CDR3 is TGTGCCAGCAGTGATAGGGGACAGGCCTCGAGGGAGCAGTACTTC. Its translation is CASSDRGQASREQYF.

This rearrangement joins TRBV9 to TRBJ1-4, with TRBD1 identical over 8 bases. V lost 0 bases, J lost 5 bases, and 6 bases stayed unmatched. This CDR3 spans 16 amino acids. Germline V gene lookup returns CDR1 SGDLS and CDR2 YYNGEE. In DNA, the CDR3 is TGTGCCAGCAGCGTAGGGGACAGGAAATCGAATGAAAAACTGTTTTTT. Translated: CASSVGDRKSNEKLFF.

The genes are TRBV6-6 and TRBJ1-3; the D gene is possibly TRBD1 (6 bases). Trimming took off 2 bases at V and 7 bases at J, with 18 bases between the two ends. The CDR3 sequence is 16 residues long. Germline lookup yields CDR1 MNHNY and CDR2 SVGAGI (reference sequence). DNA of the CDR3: TGTGCCAGCAGTTACGGGACATCGAGAAGCGGGAACACCATATATTTT. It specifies CASSYGTSRSGNTIYF.

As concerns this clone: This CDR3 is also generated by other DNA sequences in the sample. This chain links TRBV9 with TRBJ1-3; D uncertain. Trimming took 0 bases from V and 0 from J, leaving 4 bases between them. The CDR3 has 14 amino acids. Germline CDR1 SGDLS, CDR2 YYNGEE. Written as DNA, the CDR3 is TGTGCCAGCAGCGTAGACCTCTCTGGAAACACCATATATTTT. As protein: CASSVDLSGNTIYF. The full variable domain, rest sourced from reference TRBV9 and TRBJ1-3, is DSGVTQTPKHLITATGQRVTLRCSPRSGDLSVYWYQQSLDQGLQFLIQYYNGEERAKGNILERFSAQQFPDLHSELNLSSLELGDSALYFCASSVDLSGNTIYFGEGSWLTVV.

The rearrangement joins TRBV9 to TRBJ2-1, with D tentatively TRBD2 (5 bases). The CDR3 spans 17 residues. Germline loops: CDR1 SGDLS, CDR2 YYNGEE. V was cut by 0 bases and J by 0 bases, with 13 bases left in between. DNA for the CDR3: TGTGCCAGCAGCGTAGGGGTCGGTACTAGCTCCTACAATGAGCAGTTCTTC. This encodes CASSVGVGTSSYNEQFF.

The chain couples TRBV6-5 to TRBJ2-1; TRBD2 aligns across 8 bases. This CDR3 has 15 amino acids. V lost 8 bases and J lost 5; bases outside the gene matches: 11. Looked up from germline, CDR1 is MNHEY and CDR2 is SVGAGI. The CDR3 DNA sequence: TGTGCCAGCTCCCCGCGGGGGGCCGGTCACAATGAGCAGTTCTTC. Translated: CASSPRGAGHNEQFF.

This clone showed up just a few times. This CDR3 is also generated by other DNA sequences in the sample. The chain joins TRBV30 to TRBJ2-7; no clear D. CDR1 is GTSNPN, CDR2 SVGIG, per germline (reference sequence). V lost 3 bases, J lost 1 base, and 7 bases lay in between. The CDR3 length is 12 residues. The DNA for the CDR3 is TGTGCCTGGAGCCCTACATCCTACGAGCAGTACTTC. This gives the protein CAWSPTSYEQYF.

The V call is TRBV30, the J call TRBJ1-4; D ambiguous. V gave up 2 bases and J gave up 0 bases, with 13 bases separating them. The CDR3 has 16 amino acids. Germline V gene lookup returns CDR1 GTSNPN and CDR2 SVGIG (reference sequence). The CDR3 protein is CAWSRPDLSTNEKLFF. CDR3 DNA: TGTGCCTGGAGTCGCCCGGACCTTTCAACTAATGAAAAACTGTTTTTT. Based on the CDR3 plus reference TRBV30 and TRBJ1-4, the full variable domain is SQTIHQWPATLVQPVGSPLSLECTVEGTSNPNLYWYRQAAGRGLQLLFYSVGIGQISSEVPQNLSASRPQDRQFILSSKKLLLSDSGFYLCAWSRPDLSTNEKLFFGSGTQLSVL.

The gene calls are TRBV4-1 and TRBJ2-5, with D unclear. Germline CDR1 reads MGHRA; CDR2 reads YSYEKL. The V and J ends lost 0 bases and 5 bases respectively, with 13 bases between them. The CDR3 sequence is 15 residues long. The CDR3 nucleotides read TGCGCCAGCAGCCAAGACGCGGATCCTTGGGAGACCCAGTACTTC. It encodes CASSQDADPWETQYF.

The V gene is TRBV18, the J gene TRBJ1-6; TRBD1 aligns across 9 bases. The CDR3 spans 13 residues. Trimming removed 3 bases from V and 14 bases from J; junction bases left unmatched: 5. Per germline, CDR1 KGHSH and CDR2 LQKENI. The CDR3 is CASSPNGQGTLHF. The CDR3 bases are TGTGCCAGCTCACCTAATGGACAGGGGACCCTCCACTTT.

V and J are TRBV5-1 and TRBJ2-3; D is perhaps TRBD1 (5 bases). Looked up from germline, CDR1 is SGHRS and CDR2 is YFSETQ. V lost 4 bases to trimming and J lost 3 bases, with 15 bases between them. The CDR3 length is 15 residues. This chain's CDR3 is CASSRTILGTDTQYF. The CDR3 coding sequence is TGCGCCAGCAGCCGGACAATCCTGGGAACAGATACGCAGTATTTT.

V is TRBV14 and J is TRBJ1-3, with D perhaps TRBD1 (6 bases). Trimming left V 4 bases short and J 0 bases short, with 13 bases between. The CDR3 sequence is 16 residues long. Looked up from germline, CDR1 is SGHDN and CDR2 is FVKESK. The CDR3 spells CASSPLTGSSGNTIYF. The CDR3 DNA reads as TGTGCCAGCAGCCCATTAACAGGGAGCTCTGGAAACACCATATATTTT.

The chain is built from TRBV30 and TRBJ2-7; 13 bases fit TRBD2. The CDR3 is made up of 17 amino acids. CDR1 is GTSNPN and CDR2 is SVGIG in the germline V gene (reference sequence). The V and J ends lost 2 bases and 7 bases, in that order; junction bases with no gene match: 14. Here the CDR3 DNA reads TGTGCCTGGAGTTTACACCCTTGGACTAGCGGGGGTAGTGAGCAGTACTTC. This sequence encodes CAWSLHPWTSGGSEQYF.

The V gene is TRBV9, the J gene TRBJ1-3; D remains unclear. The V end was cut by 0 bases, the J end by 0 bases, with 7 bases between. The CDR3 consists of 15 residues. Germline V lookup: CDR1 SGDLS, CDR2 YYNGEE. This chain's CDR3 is CASSVADGSGNTIYF. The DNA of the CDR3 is TGTGCCAGCAGCGTAGCGGACGGCTCTGGAAACACCATATATTTT.

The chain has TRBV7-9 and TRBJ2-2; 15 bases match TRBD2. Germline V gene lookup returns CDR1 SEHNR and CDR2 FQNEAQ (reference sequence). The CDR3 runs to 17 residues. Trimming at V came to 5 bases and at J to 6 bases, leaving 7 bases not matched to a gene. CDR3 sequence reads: CASSPRTSGGASGELFF. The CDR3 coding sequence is TGTGCCAGCAGCCCCCGGACTAGCGGGGGGGCGTCCGGGGAGCTGTTTTTT.

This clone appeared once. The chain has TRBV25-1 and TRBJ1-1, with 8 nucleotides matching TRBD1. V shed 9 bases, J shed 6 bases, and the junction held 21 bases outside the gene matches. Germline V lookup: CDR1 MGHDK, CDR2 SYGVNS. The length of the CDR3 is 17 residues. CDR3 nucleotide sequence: TGTGCCAGTGCCCGGCGCGAAGACAGGGGCCGAATACCTGAAGCTTTCTTT. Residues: CASARREDRGRIPEAFF.

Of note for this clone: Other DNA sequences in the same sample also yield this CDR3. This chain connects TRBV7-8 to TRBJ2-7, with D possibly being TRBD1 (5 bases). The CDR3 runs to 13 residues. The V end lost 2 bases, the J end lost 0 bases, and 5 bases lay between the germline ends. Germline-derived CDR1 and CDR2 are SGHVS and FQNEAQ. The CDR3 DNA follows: TGTGCCAGCAGCTTAAGGGGCTCCTACGAGCAGTACTTC. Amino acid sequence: CASSLRGSYEQYF.

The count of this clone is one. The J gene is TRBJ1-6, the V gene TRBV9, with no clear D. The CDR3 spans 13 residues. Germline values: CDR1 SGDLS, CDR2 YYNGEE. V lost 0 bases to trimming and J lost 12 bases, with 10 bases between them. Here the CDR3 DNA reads TGTGCCAGCAGCGTAGTTACCCTTGAACCCCTCCACTTT. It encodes CASSVVTLEPLHF.

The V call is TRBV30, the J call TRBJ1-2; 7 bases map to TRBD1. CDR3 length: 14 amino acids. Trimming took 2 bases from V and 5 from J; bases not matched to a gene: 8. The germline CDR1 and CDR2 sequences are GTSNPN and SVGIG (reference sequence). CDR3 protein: CAWSLGQKKYGYTF. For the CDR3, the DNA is TGTGCCTGGAGTCTGGGACAGAAAAAGTATGGCTACACCTTC.

Written as DNA, the CDR3 is TGTGCCAGCAGCTTAGTTTTAGCGGGAGGGAAGGATGAGCAGTTCTTC. Amino acid sequence: CASSLVLAGGKDEQFF. The chain couples TRBV7-9 to TRBJ2-1, with TRBD2 matching over 11 bases. Germline CDR1 and CDR2: SEHNR and FQNEAQ (reference sequence). The CDR3 is 16 amino acids. The trim removed 1 base at V and 8 bases at J, leaving 7 bases unmatched.

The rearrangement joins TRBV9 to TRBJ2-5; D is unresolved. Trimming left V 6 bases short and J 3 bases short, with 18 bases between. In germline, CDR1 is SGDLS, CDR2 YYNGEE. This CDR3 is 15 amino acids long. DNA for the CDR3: TGTGCCAGCACCCGGAGTGGCGCCCCCGAAGAGACCCAGTACTTC. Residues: CASTRSGAPEETQYF.

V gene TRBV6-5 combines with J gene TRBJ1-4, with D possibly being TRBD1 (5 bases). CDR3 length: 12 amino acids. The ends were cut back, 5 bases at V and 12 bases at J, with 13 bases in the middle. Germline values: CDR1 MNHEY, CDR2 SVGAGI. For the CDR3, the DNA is TGTGCCAGCAGTCGAGGGCAGGGACAACTGTTTTTT. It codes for CASSRGQGQLFF.

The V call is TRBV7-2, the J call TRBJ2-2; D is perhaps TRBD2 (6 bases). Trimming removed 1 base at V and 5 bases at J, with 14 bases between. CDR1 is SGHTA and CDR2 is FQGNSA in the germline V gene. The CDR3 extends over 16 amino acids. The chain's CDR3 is CASSLDAPSGTGELFF. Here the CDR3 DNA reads TGTGCCAGCAGCTTAGACGCACCCAGCGGGACCGGGGAGCTGTTTTTT.

CDR3 coding DNA: TGTGCCAGCAGCTTCTGGGACAGGCCATTACATGGCTACACCTTC. Translated, it gives CASSFWDRPLHGYTF. This rearrangement joins TRBV5-4 to TRBJ1-2; 8 bases line up with TRBD1. The CDR3 has 15 amino acids. The trim removed 2 bases at V and 6 bases at J, leaving 9 bases unmatched. Germline-derived CDR1 and CDR2 are SGHNT and YYREEE (reference sequence). Filled out from reference TRBV5-4 and TRBJ1-2, the complete variable domain reads ETGVTQSPTHLIKTRGQQVTLRCSSQSGHNTVSWYQQALGQGPQFIFQYYREEENGRGNFPPRFSGLQFPNYSSELNVNALELDDSALYLCASSFWDRPLHGYTFGSGTRLTVV.

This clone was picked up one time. This CDR3 reads CASSLGGFGTNEQFF. The CDR3 nucleotides read TGTGCCAGCAGCTTAGGAGGGTTTGGGACCAATGAGCAGTTCTTC. V is TRBV7-2 and J is TRBJ2-1; D tentatively fits TRBD1 or TRBD2 (5 bases each). The CDR3 is 15 amino acids. Trimming stripped 1 base from V and 6 bases from J, with 13 bases between. Germline lookup yields CDR1 SGHTA and CDR2 FQGNSA. The whole variable domain, remainder taken from reference TRBV7-2 and TRBJ2-1, is GAGVSQSPSNKVTEKGKDVELRCDPISGHTALYWYRQSLGQGLEFLIYFQGNSAPDKSGLPSDRFSAERTGGSVSTLTIQRTQQEDSAVYLCASSLGGFGTNEQFFGPGTRLTVL.

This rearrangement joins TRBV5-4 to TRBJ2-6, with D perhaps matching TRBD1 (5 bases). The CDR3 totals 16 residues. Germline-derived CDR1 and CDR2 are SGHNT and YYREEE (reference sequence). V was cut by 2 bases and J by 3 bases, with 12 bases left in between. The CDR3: CASSFPQGNGANVLTF. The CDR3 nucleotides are TGTGCCAGCAGCTTTCCGCAGGGCAATGGGGCCAACGTCCTGACTTTC.